Listed below are T cell receptor beta chains from one sample, sequenced in a study of blood T cells in healthy people across ages. MiXCR, run by TCRdb on the 5' RACE reads, gives a single entry per CDR3 protein. The table shows 890,000 or so distinct CDR3 sequences, with around 62% occurring only once. Material: blood. All receptors come from a man aged 25-45 years in good health. The CDR3 runs from the conserved cysteine through the conserved F or W. A D gene is named only where the DNA matches it firmly. Clone size appears in some rows only: once, few, many, or a class for an expanded clone.

v_call	j_call	d_call	clone_size	cdr3_aa	cdr3_nt
TRBV12-3/TRBV12-4	TRBJ2-3	NA	few	CASRRRDPGRDTQYF	TGTGCCAGCAGGCGCCGGGATCCGGGTCGGGATACGCAGTATTTT
TRBV7-2	TRBJ1-6	TRBD1	NA	CASSSDGQGWNSPLHF	TGTGCCAGCAGCTCCGACGGACAGGGTTGGAATTCACCCCTCCACTTT
TRBV20-1	TRBJ2-1	NA	NA	CSARDPVGLFYNEQFF	TGCAGTGCTAGAGATCCGGTGGGCCTCTTCTACAATGAGCAGTTCTTC
TRBV5-1	TRBJ1-1	NA	NA	CASSSGLNRGTEAFF	TGCGCCAGCAGCTCCGGCCTGAACCGCGGCACTGAAGCTTTCTTT
TRBV7-2	TRBJ2-6	NA	NA	CASSFIRVNVLTF	TGTGCCAGCAGCTTTATAAGGGTCAACGTCCTGACTTTC
TRBV28	TRBJ2-7	NA	few	CASSFGQTYEQYF	TGTGCCAGCAGTTTTGGGCAGACCTACGAGCAGTACTTC
TRBV2	TRBJ2-7	TRBD2	few	CASSASGYNEQYF	TGTGCCAGCTCCGCTAGCGGATACAATGAGCAGTACTTC
TRBV20-1	TRBJ2-2	TRBD1	NA	CSARAWDSENTGELFF	TGCAGTGCTAGAGCATGGGACAGTGAGAACACCGGGGAGCTGTTTTTT
TRBV7-2	TRBJ2-7	TRBD2	NA	CASSLVVSGGADEQYF	TGTGCCAGCAGCTTAGTAGTAAGCGGGGGGGCGGATGAGCAGTACTTC
TRBV7-2	TRBJ1-6	NA	NA	CASRPGSSKSPLHF	TGTGCCAGCAGGCCGGGGAGTAGTAAATCACCCCTCCACTTT
TRBV6-2/TRBV6-3	TRBJ2-5	NA	NA	CASSSLLARGETQYF	TGTGCCAGCAGTTCACTACTAGCTAGAGGGGAGACCCAGTACTTC
TRBV7-2	TRBJ1-1	NA	few	CASRQNTEAFF	TGTGCCAGTCGCCAGAACACTGAAGCTTTCTTT
TRBV10-3	TRBJ2-1	NA	few	CAIKGQGGGEQFF	TGTGCCATCAAGGGGCAGGGGGGCGGTGAGCAGTTCTTC
TRBV4-2	TRBJ2-1	NA	NA	CASSTEQGTSETQFF	TGTGCCAGCAGCACCGAACAGGGAACGTCGGAGACCCAGTTCTTC
TRBV4-2	TRBJ2-7	NA	NA	CASSQEGRSAYEQYF	TGTGCCAGCAGCCAAGAAGGAAGGAGCGCATACGAGCAGTACTTC
TRBV5-6	TRBJ1-2	TRBD1	NA	CASSKDRRIVYGYTF	TGTGCCAGCAGCAAGGACAGGAGGATTGTATATGGCTACACCTTC
TRBV4-2	TRBJ2-3	NA	NA	CASSQEILVADTQYF	TGTGCCAGCAGTCAAGAGATTCTAGTAGCAGATACGCAGTATTTT
TRBV6-5	TRBJ2-1	NA	NA	CASSSVRRGEQFF	TGTGCCAGCAGTTCGGTCCGCCGGGGAGAGCAGTTCTTC
TRBV4-3	TRBJ2-7	TRBD1	NA	CASSQEAGTGIYEQYF	TGCGCCAGCAGCCAAGAGGCCGGGACAGGGATCTACGAGCAGTACTTC
TRBV6-5	TRBJ1-2	NA	NA	CASRAPVYGYTF	TGTGCCAGCAGAGCGCCCGTCTATGGCTACACCTTC
TRBV20-1	TRBJ2-4	TRBD1	NA	CSARAGTDIGKNIQYF	TGCAGTGCTAGAGCCGGGACAGACATCGGCAAAAACATTCAGTACTTC
TRBV6-5	TRBJ2-7	TRBD1	few	CASKETGTGMLEQYF	TGTGCCAGCAAGGAGACCGGGACAGGGATGTTGGAGCAGTACTTC
TRBV18	TRBJ2-7	NA	NA	CASSPTRSSEQYF	TGTGCCAGCTCACCGACAAGGTCCTCCGAGCAGTACTTC
TRBV4-2	TRBJ2-1	TRBD2	NA	CASSQDLGEGGNEQFF	TGTGCCAGCAGCCAAGATCTGGGGGAGGGTGGCAATGAGCAGTTCTTC
TRBV29-1	TRBJ1-2	TRBD1	NA	CSVTPGTDNYGYTF	TGCAGCGTAACCCCCGGGACAGATAACTATGGCTACACCTTC
TRBV27	TRBJ1-4	NA	NA	CASSPTWGGSNEKLFF	TGTGCCAGCAGCCCCACCTGGGGGGGGAGTAATGAAAAACTGTTTTTT
TRBV14	TRBJ2-1	NA	few	CASSSAGAGYNEQFF	TGTGCCAGCAGCTCGGCGGGGGCGGGTTACAATGAGCAGTTCTTC
TRBV4-3	TRBJ1-2	NA	NA	CASSQEVSSYGYTF	TGCGCCAGCAGCCAAGAAGTCAGTAGCTATGGCTACACCTTC
TRBV2	TRBJ2-5	NA	NA	CASSEEAGARLETQYF	TGTGCCAGCAGTGAGGAGGCAGGGGCGCGCCTAGAGACCCAGTACTTC
TRBV18	TRBJ2-1	TRBD2	NA	CASSRAGGTSYNEQFF	TGTGCCAGCTCACGTGCGGGGGGCACCTCCTACAATGAGCAGTTCTTC
TRBV29-1	TRBJ2-3	NA	few	CSVEEQATDTQYF	TGCAGCGTTGAGGAACAAGCCACAGATACGCAGTATTTT
TRBV6-6	TRBJ1-2	TRBD1	few	CASSSSGQGENYGYTF	TGTGCCAGCAGTTCCTCTGGACAGGGCGAAAACTATGGCTACACCTTC
TRBV27	TRBJ2-5	TRBD1	NA	CASSTGTGGAETQYF	TGTGCCAGCAGTACAGGGACAGGAGGGGCAGAGACCCAGTACTTC
TRBV2	TRBJ1-2	NA	few	CASSRSLSSGYTF	TGTGCCAGCAGTCGGAGCCTTAGCAGCGGCTACACCTTC
TRBV11-2	TRBJ2-1	TRBD1	NA	CASSLFRGPYNEQFF	TGTGCCAGCAGCTTGTTCAGGGGGCCCTACAATGAGCAGTTCTTC
TRBV29-1	TRBJ2-3	NA	NA	CSAHRSDTQYF	TGCAGCGCCCACCGTTCGGATACGCAGTATTTT
TRBV5-1	TRBJ2-1	NA	NA	CASRMAAYNEQFF	TGCGCCAGCCGCATGGCAGCTTACAATGAGCAGTTCTTC
TRBV7-2	TRBJ2-7	TRBD2	NA	CASSPLEAGGLEQYF	TGTGCCAGCAGCCCCCTGGAAGCGGGGGGGCTCGAGCAGTACTTC
TRBV7-9	TRBJ2-1	TRBD1	NA	CASSPSGTAIYNEQFF	TGTGCCAGCAGCCCTTCCGGGACAGCCATCTACAATGAGCAGTTCTTC
TRBV9	TRBJ2-3	NA	NA	CASSVVQGTQYF	TGTGCCAGCAGCGTAGTTCAGGGTACGCAGTATTTT
TRBV12-3/TRBV12-4	TRBJ1-2	NA	many	CASTPGYGYTF	TGTGCCAGCACTCCAGGGTATGGCTACACCTTC
TRBV20-1	TRBJ1-1	NA	once	CSAGPSGRGTEAFF	TGCAGTGCTGGTCCGTCCGGGAGGGGGACTGAAGCTTTCTTT
TRBV7-9	TRBJ1-2	NA	few	CASSLSRPGLYGYTF	TGTGCCAGCAGCTTATCCCGACCTGGGCTCTATGGCTACACCTTC
TRBV14	TRBJ2-4	TRBD2	NA	CASSQAGGTKNIQYF	TGTGCCAGTAGCCAAGCGGGGGGAACCAAAAACATTCAGTACTTC
TRBV28	TRBJ1-2	NA	once	CASSSPHSSNYGYTF	TGTGCCAGCAGTTCCCCACACAGTTCTAACTATGGCTACACCTTC
TRBV7-8	TRBJ2-3	NA	NA	CASSFYGGLSTDTQYF	TGTGCCAGCAGCTTCTATGGAGGACTTAGCACAGATACGCAGTATTTT
TRBV20-1	TRBJ2-3	TRBD1	NA	CSARSTGGPTDTQYF	TGCAGTGCTAGATCCACAGGGGGTCCCACAGATACGCAGTATTTT
TRBV7-2	TRBJ2-7	NA	few	CASSLWDGPYEQYF	TGTGCCAGCAGCTTATGGGACGGGCCCTACGAGCAGTACTTC
TRBV5-1	TRBJ2-7	NA	NA	CASSLAGLYEQYF	TGCGCCAGCAGCTTGGCCGGCCTCTACGAGCAGTACTTC
TRBV29-1	TRBJ2-3	TRBD2	NA	CSVEPSGGATDTQYF	TGCAGCGTTGAACCTAGCGGGGGGGCTACAGATACGCAGTATTTT
TRBV29-1	TRBJ2-7	NA	NA	CSVEDTLGALPVQYF	TGCAGCGTTGAAGATACCCTGGGAGCGCTGCCAGTGCAGTACTTC
TRBV6-5	TRBJ2-7	TRBD2	NA	CASSSWGELAGQGNEQYF	TGTGCCAGCAGTTCCTGGGGAGAACTAGCGGGTCAGGGGAATGAGCAGTACTTC
TRBV7-2	TRBJ2-7	TRBD2	NA	CARTSGGDPYEQYF	TGTGCCAGGACTAGCGGGGGGGACCCCTACGAGCAGTACTTC
TRBV12-3/TRBV12-4	TRBJ1-2	NA	NA	CASSLPSQGRYGYTF	TGTGCCAGCAGTTTACCCTCACAGGGACGGTATGGCTACACCTTC
TRBV20-1	TRBJ2-5	NA	NA	CSARDALAGRETQYF	TGCAGTGCTAGAGATGCGTTGGCAGGGAGAGAGACCCAGTACTTC
TRBV18	TRBJ1-1	NA	NA	CASAPGEDTEAFF	TGTGCCAGCGCACCAGGCGAAGACACTGAAGCTTTCTTT
TRBV20-1	TRBJ2-5	NA	NA	CSARDGRDSQETQYF	TGCAGTGCTAGAGATGGGCGGGACAGCCAAGAGACCCAGTACTTC